The 13 T cell receptor beta chains reported below all come from one sample, sequenced in a study of vaccination effects on CD4 cells after COVID-19. Antigen-specific CD4+ T cells were expanded with viral peptide pools in the ViraFEST assay before sequencing. CD4+ T cell isolation took place after approximately ten days of culture. All study participants received two doses of BNT162b2 or mRNA-1273 vaccine. Sequencing used immunoSEQ multiplex PCR; TCRdb keeps in-frame clones, though not all of them. The repertoire includes tens of thousands of clones, roughly four fifths of them detected once, and around 1.5% sits in the top ten. The antigens of these receptors remain unknown. Specimen: CD4+ T cells from PBMCs cultured with HCoV-NL63 spike peptides, collected after COVID-19 vaccination. The receptors shown here come from a human donor who received a COVID-19 vaccine. Some clones in this sample may be carry-over from other donors' samples.

This chain links TRBV4-2 with TRBJ2-5, with TRBD1 as a possible D gene (5 bases). V was clipped by 0 bases and J by 3 bases, with 20 bases between them. CDR3 length equals 18 residues. Germline V gene lookup returns CDR1 LGHNA and CDR2 YNFKEQ. The CDR3 DNA sequence: TGTGCCAGCAGCCAAGATAAGTGGGGCCTTCCCCACAAAGAGACCCAGTACTTC. It specifies CASSQDKWGLPHKETQYF.

The DNA for the CDR3 is TGCGCCAGCAGCCGTACTAGCAGAGAGACCCAGTACTTC. As protein: CASSRTSRETQYF. The rearrangement uses TRBV4-1 and TRBJ2-5; D perhaps matches TRBD2 (6 bases). Germline V lookup: CDR1 MGHRA, CDR2 YSYEKL. This CDR3 has 13 residues. With 4 bases removed from V and 4 bases from J, the gap between germline ends came to 10 bases.

This chain joins TRBV6-2 or TRBV6-3 and TRBJ1-6, with a tentative D call TRBD1 (5 bases). V gave up 5 bases and J gave up 7 bases, with 12 bases separating them. Looked up from germline, CDR1 is MNHEY and CDR2 is SVGEGT. The CDR3 extends over 14 amino acids. The CDR3 sequence is CASSTSGANSPLHF. In DNA form, the CDR3 reads TGTGCCAGCAGTACAAGCGGGGCCAATTCACCCCTCCACTTT.

The chain combines TRBV6-1 with TRBJ2-5, with unresolved D. The germline V gene has CDR1 MNHNS and CDR2 SASEGT. The CDR3 sequence is 16 residues long. Trimming stripped 0 bases from V and 3 bases from J, with 14 bases between. CDR3 amino acids: CASSEAWAPTKETQYF. The CDR3 coding sequence is TGTGCCAGCAGTGAAGCGTGGGCACCCACCAAAGAGACCCAGTACTTC.

The V gene is TRBV11-2, the J gene TRBJ1-3; no firm D call. V lost 3 bases and J lost 0, with 6 bases in between. The germline V gene encodes CDR1 SGHAT and CDR2 FQNNGV. CDR3 size: 14 residues. The CDR3 loop reads CASSLSVSGNTIYF. CDR3 DNA sequence: TGTGCCAGCAGCTTGTCCGTCTCTGGAAACACCATATATTTT.

The CDR3 DNA reads as TGTGCCAGCTCACCAGGGGCAGTTAATGAAAAACTGTTTTTT. Its protein is CASSPGAVNEKLFF. The chain is built from TRBV18 and TRBJ1-4; perhaps TRBD1 as D (5 bases). CDR3 size: 14 residues. Trimming left V 2 bases short and J 4 bases short, with 8 bases between. CDR1 is KGHSH, CDR2 LQKENI, per germline.

The V call is TRBV18, the J call TRBJ2-1; 10 bases match TRBD1. V was pared by 1 base and J by 7 bases, with 10 bases of the junction left unmatched. The CDR3 has 17 residues. Germline V gives CDR1 KGHSH, CDR2 LQKENI. The CDR3 DNA follows: TGTGCCAGCTCACCACGTTTACGGGGGACAGGGGATAATGAGCAGTTCTTC. Translating it yields CASSPRLRGTGDNEQFF.

CDR3 residues: CASSEALPTSGGADTQYF. DNA of the CDR3: TGTGCCAGCAGTGAAGCGCTTCCGACTAGCGGGGGGGCAGATACGCAGTATTTT. The chain couples TRBV6-1 to TRBJ2-3; 14 bases match TRBD2. Germline CDR1 reads MNHNS; CDR2 reads SASEGT. The trim removed 0 bases at V and 4 bases at J, leaving 6 bases unmatched. This CDR3 region has 18 residues.

The rearrangement uses TRBV6-5 and TRBJ2-5; 11 positions agree with TRBD2. The CDR3 runs 14 residues. The J segment lost 3 bases and the V segment lost 5 bases, leaving 2 bases of the junction unmatched. Germline CDR1 MNHEY, CDR2 SVGAGI. CDR3 sequence: CASSLLAGEETQYF. CDR3 in DNA: TGTGCCAGCAGTCTACTAGCGGGGGAAGAGACCCAGTACTTC.

The chain couples TRBV28 to TRBJ1-3; D is undetermined. Per germline, CDR1 MDHEN and CDR2 SYDVKM. The CDR3 runs to 15 residues. The germline V and J ends were trimmed by 6 bases and 4 bases, with 16 bases remaining between them. CDR3 sequence: CASRSDGLRGNTIYF. CDR3 coding DNA: TGTGCCAGCAGGAGCGACGGACTAAGGGGAAACACCATATATTTT.

The rearrangement joins TRBV10-3 to TRBJ1-5, with D unclear. The CDR3 length is 12 residues. Germline V lookup: CDR1 ENHRY, CDR2 SYGVKD. V dropped 8 bases and J dropped 6 bases, with 11 bases sitting between them. DNA of the CDR3: TGTGCCATCGGCGACAATATTCAGCCCCAGCATTTT. This gives the protein CAIGDNIQPQHF.

This chain connects TRBV7-9 to TRBJ1-6, with 9 positions matching TRBD1. This CDR3 comprises 15 residues. After removal of 3 bases from V and 6 bases from J, the junction contained 3 bases not matched to a gene. Germline V CDR1 and CDR2: SEHNR, FQNEAQ (reference sequence). The CDR3 protein is CASSLGTGSNSPLHF. The CDR3 bases are TGTGCCAGCAGCTTGGGGACAGGGAGTAATTCACCCCTCCACTTT.

CDR3 residues: CASSQARRQGACAYEQYV. In DNA, the CDR3 is TGTGCCAGCAGCCAAGCTAGGAGACAGGGGGCTTGCGCCTACGAGCAGTACGTC. The rearrangement links TRBV3-1 (or the pseudogene TRBV3-2) to TRBJ2-7, with 10 bases aligning to TRBD1. The germline V gene encodes CDR1 LGHDT and CDR2 YNNKEL (reference sequence). The CDR3 runs to 18 residues. With V trimmed by 1 base and J by 2 bases, 11 bases remained unmatched.